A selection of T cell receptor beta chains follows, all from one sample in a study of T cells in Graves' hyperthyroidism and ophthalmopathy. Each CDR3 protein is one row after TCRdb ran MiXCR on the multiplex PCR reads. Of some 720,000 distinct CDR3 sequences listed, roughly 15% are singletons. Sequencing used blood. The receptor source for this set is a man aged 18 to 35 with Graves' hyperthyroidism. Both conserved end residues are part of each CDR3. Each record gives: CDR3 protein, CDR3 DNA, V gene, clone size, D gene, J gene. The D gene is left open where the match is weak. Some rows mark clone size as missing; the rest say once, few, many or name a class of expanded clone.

cdr3_aa: CASSSTPGQKIYGYTF
cdr3_nt: TGTGCCAGCAGCTCAACCCCGGGACAGAAAATCTATGGCTACACCTTC
v_call: TRBV7-2
clone_size: -
d_call: TRBD1
j_call: TRBJ1-2

cdr3_aa: CSASPTRGSRFEKLFF
cdr3_nt: TGCAGTGCTAGTCCCACCCGGGGTTCGAGGTTTGAAAAACTGTTTTTT
v_call: TRBV20-1
clone_size: few
d_call: -
j_call: TRBJ1-4

cdr3_aa: CASIAGANTEAFF
cdr3_nt: TGTGCCAGCATAGCCGGGGCGAACACTGAAGCTTTCTTT
v_call: TRBV18
clone_size: many
d_call: -
j_call: TRBJ1-1

cdr3_aa: CSVWRASGRGEQFF
cdr3_nt: TGCAGCGTTTGGAGGGCTAGCGGGAGGGGAGAGCAGTTCTTC
v_call: TRBV29-1
clone_size: few
d_call: TRBD2
j_call: TRBJ2-1

cdr3_aa: CSARETSGRNNEQFF
cdr3_nt: TGCAGTGCTAGAGAAACTAGCGGGAGGAACAATGAGCAGTTCTTC
v_call: TRBV20-1
clone_size: -
d_call: TRBD2
j_call: TRBJ2-1

cdr3_aa: CSARRGSLIDSPLHF
cdr3_nt: TGCAGTGCCCGAAGGGGGTCCTTAATAGATTCACCCCTCCACTTT
v_call: TRBV20-1
clone_size: once
d_call: -
j_call: TRBJ1-6

cdr3_aa: CASSSTSIDNEQFF
cdr3_nt: TGTGCCAGCAGTTCGACTAGCATTGACAATGAGCAGTTCTTC
v_call: TRBV27
clone_size: -
d_call: TRBD2
j_call: TRBJ2-1

cdr3_aa: CASRVLDRQYF
cdr3_nt: TGTGCCAGCAGGGTATTGGACCGGCAGTACTTC
v_call: TRBV2
clone_size: -
d_call: -
j_call: TRBJ2-7

cdr3_aa: CASSSVRRGTEAFF
cdr3_nt: TGTGCCAGCAGTTCCGTGAGGAGAGGCACTGAAGCTTTCTTT
v_call: TRBV7-9
clone_size: few
d_call: -
j_call: TRBJ1-1

cdr3_aa: CSARDPGLLSGNTIYF
cdr3_nt: TGCAGTGCTAGAGATCCGGGTTTACTCTCTGGAAACACCATATATTTT
v_call: TRBV20-1
clone_size: -
d_call: -
j_call: TRBJ1-3

cdr3_aa: CSASSGVIDEQYF
cdr3_nt: TGCAGTGCTAGTTCGGGGGTGATCGACGAGCAGTACTTC
v_call: TRBV20-1
clone_size: -
d_call: -
j_call: TRBJ2-7

cdr3_aa: CSVRGGQGYEQYF
cdr3_nt: TGCAGCGTTCGTGGCGGCCAGGGATACGAGCAGTACTTC
v_call: TRBV29-1
clone_size: -
d_call: -
j_call: TRBJ2-7

cdr3_aa: CASSLLGTGFYEQYF
cdr3_nt: TGTGCCAGCAGCTTACTCGGGACAGGTTTCTACGAGCAGTACTTC
v_call: TRBV7-2
clone_size: many
d_call: TRBD1
j_call: TRBJ2-7

cdr3_aa: CASRGRDLNTGELFF
cdr3_nt: TGTGCCAGCAGGGGCCGGGACTTGAACACCGGGGAGCTGTTTTTT
v_call: TRBV28
clone_size: few
d_call: -
j_call: TRBJ2-2

cdr3_aa: CASTTESKRMPSYEQYF
cdr3_nt: TGTGCCAGCACCACCGAATCAAAGAGGATGCCCTCCTACGAGCAGTACTTC
v_call: TRBV27
clone_size: many
d_call: -
j_call: TRBJ2-7

cdr3_aa: CASSGKTANSYERYF
cdr3_nt: TGTGCCAGCAGTGGTAAGACAGCAAACTCCTACGAGCGGTACTTC
v_call: TRBV6-1
clone_size: few
d_call: -
j_call: TRBJ2-7

cdr3_aa: CASSQAWPGEQYF
cdr3_nt: TGCGCCAGCAGCCAAGCGTGGCCAGGAGAGCAGTACTTC
v_call: TRBV4-3
clone_size: few
d_call: -
j_call: TRBJ2-7

cdr3_aa: CASSLMAGEQFF
cdr3_nt: TGTGCCAGCAGCTTAATGGCCGGGGAGCAGTTCTTC
v_call: TRBV7-2
clone_size: -
d_call: -
j_call: TRBJ2-1

cdr3_aa: CSVGGYYGYTF
cdr3_nt: TGCAGCGTTGGGGGATACTATGGCTACACCTTC
v_call: TRBV29-1
clone_size: few
d_call: -
j_call: TRBJ1-2

cdr3_aa: CASSLITSGSRLDTQYF
cdr3_nt: TGTGCCAGCAGCTTAATTACTAGCGGGAGTAGGTTAGATACGCAGTATTTT
v_call: TRBV7-9
clone_size: few
d_call: TRBD2
j_call: TRBJ2-3

cdr3_aa: CASSLKGPGQGSETQYF
cdr3_nt: TGTGCCAGCAGCTTAAAAGGCCCGGGACAGGGTTCCGAGACCCAGTACTTC
v_call: TRBV7-3
clone_size: many
d_call: TRBD1
j_call: TRBJ2-5

cdr3_aa: CASSPSGDFYEQYF
cdr3_nt: TGTGCCAGCAGTCCTAGCGGAGACTTCTACGAGCAGTACTTC
v_call: TRBV12-3/TRBV12-4
clone_size: many
d_call: TRBD2
j_call: TRBJ2-7

cdr3_aa: CASSLPLDGGNSEQFF
cdr3_nt: TGTGCCAGCAGTTTACCTCTAGATGGAGGAAATAGTGAGCAGTTCTTC
v_call: TRBV28
clone_size: many
d_call: -
j_call: TRBJ2-1

cdr3_aa: CASRAGQGVTGELFF
cdr3_nt: TGTGCCAGCAGGGCGGGACAGGGTGTAACCGGGGAGCTGTTTTTT
v_call: TRBV6-1
clone_size: -
d_call: TRBD1
j_call: TRBJ2-2

cdr3_aa: CASSGTRNGYTF
cdr3_nt: TGCGCCAGTTCCGGGACACGCAATGGCTACACCTTC
v_call: TRBV5-1
clone_size: -
d_call: -
j_call: TRBJ1-2

cdr3_aa: CATGDGRLGNRHF
cdr3_nt: TGTGCCACCGGTGATGGGCGACTGGGTAATCGGCATTTT
v_call: TRBV24-1
clone_size: -
d_call: -
j_call: TRBJ1-5

cdr3_aa: CSVVTSGRYTDTQYF
cdr3_nt: TGCAGCGTTGTGACTAGCGGGAGGTACACAGATACGCAGTATTTT
v_call: TRBV29-1
clone_size: -
d_call: TRBD2
j_call: TRBJ2-3

cdr3_aa: CASSFQGPGEQYF
cdr3_nt: TGTGCCAGTAGTTTCCAGGGTCCGGGCGAGCAGTACTTC
v_call: TRBV19
clone_size: few
d_call: -
j_call: TRBJ2-7

cdr3_aa: CASSQIYEQYF
cdr3_nt: TGTGCCAGCAGTCAGATCTACGAGCAGTACTTC
v_call: TRBV6-1
clone_size: many
d_call: -
j_call: TRBJ2-7

cdr3_aa: CASSLIEDPDTQYF
cdr3_nt: TGTGCCAGCAGCCTAATAGAAGATCCAGATACGCAGTATTTT
v_call: TRBV3-1
clone_size: -
d_call: -
j_call: TRBJ2-3

cdr3_aa: CSARDLQGENTGELFF
cdr3_nt: TGCAGTGCTAGAGATCTTCAGGGGGAGAACACCGGGGAGCTGTTTTTT
v_call: TRBV20-1
clone_size: many
d_call: TRBD1
j_call: TRBJ2-2

cdr3_aa: CASSFRGANQPQHF
cdr3_nt: TGTGCCAGCAGTTTTCGTGGGGCAAATCAGCCCCAGCATTTT
v_call: TRBV12-3/TRBV12-4
clone_size: -
d_call: -
j_call: TRBJ1-5

cdr3_aa: CASSPRLAGDDEQYF
cdr3_nt: TGTGCCAGCAGTCCTCGACTAGCGGGAGACGACGAGCAGTACTTC
v_call: TRBV28
clone_size: many
d_call: TRBD2
j_call: TRBJ2-7

cdr3_aa: CASSYSGNNEQFF
cdr3_nt: TGTGCCAGCAGTTACTCAGGGAACAATGAGCAGTTCTTC
v_call: TRBV6-5
clone_size: many
d_call: -
j_call: TRBJ2-1

cdr3_aa: CAIRGERLSGNTIYF
cdr3_nt: TGTGCCATCAGGGGCGAAAGGCTGTCGGGAAACACCATATATTTT
v_call: TRBV10-3
clone_size: -
d_call: -
j_call: TRBJ1-3

cdr3_aa: CAWSAGSGNLREQYF
cdr3_nt: TGTGCCTGGAGCGCGGGAAGCGGGAACCTGAGAGAGCAGTACTTC
v_call: TRBV30
clone_size: few
d_call: TRBD2
j_call: TRBJ2-7

cdr3_aa: CASSPVGGQTYEQYF
cdr3_nt: TGTGCCAGCAGCCCAGTCGGCGGACAGACCTACGAGCAGTACTTC
v_call: TRBV7-9
clone_size: many
d_call: -
j_call: TRBJ2-7

cdr3_aa: CASSPLPLAVTDTQYF
cdr3_nt: TGTGCCAGCAGTCCCCTTCCGCTAGCGGTCACAGATACGCAGTATTTT
v_call: TRBV27
clone_size: many
d_call: TRBD2
j_call: TRBJ2-3

cdr3_aa: CASSLARVGNYNEQFF
cdr3_nt: TGTGCCAGCAGTTTAGCGCGTGTAGGGAACTACAATGAGCAGTTCTTC
v_call: TRBV12-3/TRBV12-4
clone_size: many
d_call: -
j_call: TRBJ2-1

cdr3_aa: CAISSQGGSNQPQHF
cdr3_nt: TGTGCCATCAGCTCACAGGGGGGAAGCAATCAGCCCCAGCATTTT
v_call: TRBV10-3
clone_size: many
d_call: TRBD1
j_call: TRBJ1-5

cdr3_aa: CASGQGGSNQPQHF
cdr3_nt: TGTGCCAGTGGACAGGGAGGGAGCAATCAGCCCCAGCATTTT
v_call: TRBV28
clone_size: many
d_call: TRBD1
j_call: TRBJ1-5

cdr3_aa: CASSRTGVSHTEAFF
cdr3_nt: TGCGCCAGCAGCCGAACAGGGGTATCACACACTGAAGCTTTCTTT
v_call: TRBV10-2
clone_size: -
d_call: TRBD1
j_call: TRBJ1-1

cdr3_aa: CSARARGANTEAFF
cdr3_nt: TGCAGTGCTAGAGCCCGAGGGGCGAACACTGAAGCTTTCTTT
v_call: TRBV20-1
clone_size: many
d_call: -
j_call: TRBJ1-1

cdr3_aa: CASTNQGTPYNEQFF
cdr3_nt: TGTGCCAGCACCAACCAGGGGACACCCTACAATGAGCAGTTCTTC
v_call: TRBV12-3/TRBV12-4
clone_size: many
d_call: -
j_call: TRBJ2-1

cdr3_aa: CSARKITEQYF
cdr3_nt: TGCAGTGCTAGAAAAATAACCGAGCAGTACTTC
v_call: TRBV20-1
clone_size: -
d_call: -
j_call: TRBJ2-7

cdr3_aa: CSARDPTQRAYEQYF
cdr3_nt: TGCAGTGCTAGAGACCCGACACAACGAGCTTACGAGCAGTACTTC
v_call: TRBV20-1
clone_size: few
d_call: -
j_call: TRBJ2-7

cdr3_aa: CASSQFANTGELFF
cdr3_nt: TGTGCCAGCAGCCAATTTGCGAACACCGGGGAGCTGTTTTTT
v_call: TRBV3-1
clone_size: many
d_call: -
j_call: TRBJ2-2

cdr3_aa: CASSRGTGWGETQYF
cdr3_nt: TGTGCCAGCAGTCGAGGGACAGGTTGGGGGGAGACCCAGTACTTC
v_call: TRBV12-3/TRBV12-4
clone_size: -
d_call: TRBD1
j_call: TRBJ2-5

cdr3_aa: CASSSTSSKQFF
cdr3_nt: TGTGCCAGCAGCTCCACTAGCTCCAAGCAGTTCTTC
v_call: TRBV7-3
clone_size: many
d_call: -
j_call: TRBJ2-1

cdr3_aa: CASSSSSGLAGVFYEQYF
cdr3_nt: TGTGCCAGCAGTTCCTCATCCGGACTAGCGGGAGTCTTTTACGAGCAGTACTTC
v_call: TRBV27
clone_size: many
d_call: TRBD2
j_call: TRBJ2-7

cdr3_aa: CASSSRGINQPQHF
cdr3_nt: TGTGCCAGCAGTTCCCGAGGGATTAATCAGCCCCAGCATTTT
v_call: TRBV28
clone_size: many
d_call: -
j_call: TRBJ1-5

cdr3_aa: CASSILRHRNQPQHF
cdr3_nt: TGTGCCAGTAGTATATTGCGACACCGCAATCAGCCCCAGCATTTT
v_call: TRBV19
clone_size: few
d_call: -
j_call: TRBJ1-5

cdr3_aa: CASSPSREWQYF
cdr3_nt: TGTGCCAGCAGCCCCTCGCGGGAATGGCAGTACTTC
v_call: TRBV6-2/TRBV6-3
clone_size: many
d_call: -
j_call: TRBJ2-7

cdr3_aa: CASSPGTSGRATEQYF
cdr3_nt: TGTGCCAGCAGCCCTGGGACTAGCGGGAGGGCCACCGAGCAGTACTTC
v_call: TRBV3-1
clone_size: -
d_call: TRBD2
j_call: TRBJ2-7

cdr3_aa: CASSPSQGLSGNTIYF
cdr3_nt: TGTGCCAGCTCACCATCCCAGGGCCTCTCTGGAAACACCATATATTTT
v_call: TRBV18
clone_size: -
d_call: -
j_call: TRBJ1-3

cdr3_aa: CASSSVGTGSYEQYF
cdr3_nt: TGTGCCAGCAGCTCAGTCGGGACAGGGTCCTACGAGCAGTACTTC
v_call: TRBV7-9
clone_size: -
d_call: TRBD1
j_call: TRBJ2-7

cdr3_aa: CASNTPGGSEQYF
cdr3_nt: TGTGCCAGCAACACGCCAGGGGGAAGCGAGCAGTACTTC
v_call: TRBV13
clone_size: -
d_call: TRBD1
j_call: TRBJ2-7